This TCR beta chain comes out of a study of cytomegalovirus exposure and HLA in healthy donors (dated by TCRdb to about 2017). General notes on the study: According to an earlier analysis of around 600 of the donors, about 190 million T cells yielded approximately 120 million unique TCR beta sequences and about 300 Gb of sequence data. The study aimed to test whether signatures of past pathogen exposure could be identified by cataloging public T cell receptors. To predict cytomegalovirus infection status, the study combined high-throughput TCR immunosequencing, statistical association of individual TCRs with disease status, and machine learning. Of the roughly 390 genotyped donors, roughly 85% fell in the genetic ancestry cluster associated with self-reported Caucasian donors. Rather than drawing on any new phenotypic data, the later analysis identified candidate immune exposures from TCR beta sequences and the way those sequences occurred across donors. The number of donors typed differed by locus, with roughly 620-630 for A, B, C, DRB1 and DQB1, 522 for DQA1, about 610 for DPA1, and under 490 for DPB1. The study profiled the T cell repertoires of approximately 700 subjects by immunosequencing and related them to cytomegalovirus serostatus. A later analysis re-analyzed previously published TCR beta repertoires from approximately 670 donors and added high-resolution HLA genotyping to study TCR occurrence patterns. An earlier analysis of fewer than 700 of the donors applied high-throughput TCR beta sequencing to assess whether each TCR beta V gene segment acted as functional or pseudogenic. Across approximately 400 genotyped donors of the cohort, an average of about 240,000 unique TCR beta nucleotide sequences per donor were sequenced, and around 20% of those sequences were non-productive. A separate validation cohort of roughly 130 different subjects was used in addition to the 666-subject first cohort. Four or five DR-DQ haplotypes were handled as single units for association and clustering because linkage in the cohort was strong. Every discovery cohort repertoire had been produced on one sequencing platform. Around 320 gigabases of sequencing data and around 87 million unique TCR sequences were included in an early release covering under 650 HLA-typed donors. Alongside the repertoire data, information on donor age, sex, ethnicity and CMV serostatus was compiled. Class I and class II HLA loci were covered by the typing at four-digit resolution. A later genetic analysis took genome-wide SNP genotypes for 398 of the 666 donors and used that subset as a discovery cohort. Study-level results and caveats: In vitro tests confirmed that a few of the cytomegalovirus-associated TCR beta chains recognize cytomegalovirus antigens. The study gave a list of 150 to 200 TCR beta chains associated with cytomegalovirus. Some IMGT-functional V segments, including TRBV6-2 and TRBV6-3, could not be told apart with the 87-base-pair reads, so those segments were excluded. Presence/absence analyses assumed roughly uniform sequencing depth across donors, an assumption that may not hold. Correlated functional status among segregating V segments might reflect linkage disequilibrium, but an unknown experimental factor could not be ruled out. A later analysis found that HLA-associated TCR beta chains were more clonally expanded and had lower generation probabilities than equally common non-associated chains. The authors suggested that the approach could potentially be generalized to other disease states and immunological phenotypes. A later analysis associated 15,000 or so TCR beta sequences with specific HLA alleles at a false discovery rate of 0.05. When HLA alleles, especially DR and DQ, strongly co-occurred, attributing TCR associations to individual alleles was difficult. According to a later analysis, most CMV-associated TCR beta chains appeared to be HLA-restricted, and the HLA associations seemed to be driven largely by CMV exposure. In a later genetic analysis, a missense DCLRE1C variant was associated with V-gene and J-gene trimming of TCR beta chains, and the association was replicated in an independent cohort. The classifier was reported to diagnose cytomegalovirus status with high specificity and sensitivity in both the original and validation cohorts. An earlier analysis of 587 of the donors showed that most TCR beta V segments appeared in productive rearrangements either about 87% or about 30% of the time, which broadly matched IMGT annotations. For the cohort, immune exposure information was limited to CMV serostatus. Most TCR sequences were observed very rarely across donors, whereas some public TCRs were present in many individuals. This cohort had only TCR beta chains sequenced, and the lack of alpha or paired-chain data limited which features could be detected. In a later analysis, several top co-occurrence clusters were reported to appear linked to parvovirus B19, influenza, CMV and Epstein-Barr virus. A further reported finding was that TCR beta sequences accurately predicted the HLA-A and HLA-B alleles for most subjects in the first cohort. According to a later genetic analysis, donors in an Asian-associated ancestry cluster had fewer N-insertions in productive TCRs than the approximately 650-donor mean. In a later analysis, TCR association rates were found to vary across HLA loci, with the most associated TCRs seen for DRB1 alleles and the fewest for HLA-C alleles. Some 15 rarely observed V segments, including chromosome 9 orphons, were excluded from the earlier analysis of a few hundred of the donors because counts were too low. The sequencing pipeline was judged likely to have produced a cluster of highly shared sequence variants as a technical artifact. Because some donors lacked HLA typing at each locus, the association tests relied only on the typed subset.

In total, just over 650 healthy bone marrow donors made up the cohort. All cohort members were sampled while nominally healthy, although unrecorded immune exposures were likely present. The donor was CMV seropositive and belonged to the group of some 290 seropositive cohort members. Each donor provided a peripheral blood sample, and peripheral blood mononuclear cells were used for TCR beta sequencing. The Qiagen DNeasy Blood Extraction Kit was used to extract genomic DNA from the blood cell samples. Regarding this clone: It has no known antigen specificity. The record has no base qualities; no much larger clone is one base away.

The CDR3 holds 16 amino acids from the cysteine to the phenylalanine. The CDR3 DNA has 48 bases and is translated from base 1. CDR1 SEHNR and CDR2 FQNEAQ were looked up in the germline V gene (reference sequence). V lost 5 bases and J lost 1 base; the stretch between them is 17 bases long. The library relied on the immunoSEQ multiplex PCR assay. The multiplex PCR relied on a mix of 60 forward primers for TCR Vbeta segments and 13 reverse primers for TCR Jbeta segments. Amplification of the CDR3 region of rearranged TCR beta genes was performed with a multiplex PCR assay on genomic DNA. The amplified TCR beta libraries were sequenced on the Illumina HiSeq System as 87-base-pair reads. Per the source publication's procedure: A later analysis counted approximately 84 million unique TCR beta chains across the 550 to 700 repertoires, and 9.5 million to 11 million of these chains were shared by at least two donors. A nearest-neighbor algorithm error-corrected the raw reads and collapsed the reads into unique sequences, merging closely related sequences to remove PCR and sequencing errors. CDR3 sequences were aligned to IMGT reference sequences to assign V, D and J gene segments. Each retained sequence needed at least a six-nucleotide match to both a V gene segment and a J gene segment. Rearrangements were called productive when the CDR3 lacked stop codons and stayed in frame with V and J; all others were non-productive. CDR3 was defined by IMGT convention, running from the second conserved V-encoded cysteine to the conserved J-encoded phenylalanine. The earlier analysis of about 570 of the donors excluded any sequence lacking an unambiguous match to a single V gene segment. In an earlier analysis of some 590 of the donors, V segments were called functional above 56.7% productive rearrangements and were called segregating when the between-donor standard deviation exceeded 5%. To diagnose cytomegalovirus status from the catalog of TCR beta chain sequences, a statistical classification framework was built. V and J gene assignment, in a later analysis, came from comparing TCR nucleotide sequences with IMGT/GENE-DB human TR gene sequences. In a later analysis, CDR3 sequences and most-parsimonious VDJ recombination scenarios were assigned using the TCRdist pipeline. In a later analysis, each TCR beta chain was defined by its CDR3 amino acid sequence together with its V-gene family, and reads without a unique V-gene family were excluded. As a way to deal with suspected cross-contamination and a sequencing artifact, a later analysis dropped approximately 570 nucleotide sequences that were highly shared and had low generation probability. In a later analysis, a clonal expansion index was calculated for each public chain from normalized within-repertoire ranks of inferred template counts. Generation probabilities in a later analysis came from a VDJ recombination model fitted to out-of-frame rearrangements, and those results were checked against IGoR. A later analysis scored TCR-TCR, TCR-HLA and TCR-CMV co-occurrence with hypergeometric tests, applying a repertoire-size bias correction to TCR pairs. In a later analysis, false discovery rates were estimated by permuting HLA or CMV assignments 20 times. In a later analysis, co-occurring TCRs were grouped using DBSCAN, with TCRdist sequence similarity added in when clustering inside HLA-allele-positive subsets. For co-occurrence clustering, repertoires with fewer than 30,000 or more than 120,000 public chains were excluded, along with four or five repertoires with anomalous nucleotide sharing. This immuneACCESS table, as held by TCRdb, lists in-frame sequences with V and J called but not all clones. Of the missing ones, under half trace to an unresolved V gene in checked studies; the others have no known cause. That table is the source of V, J and clone size, and D and trimming were worked out from the DNA. This sample lists approximately 210,000 clones; roughly 80% were detected once. Approximately 2.1% of the sample goes to the ten largest clones.

In this chain, TRBV7-9 is recombined with TRBJ1-1; the D gene is not confidently resolved. Sequencing used PBMCs. The receptor was isolated from a young woman in good health and CMV-seropositive. The CDR3 reads CASSLRGGRENTEAFF. The bases read TGTGCCAGCAGCCTCCGTGGAGGGCGCGAGAACACTGAAGCTTTCTTT.